These T cell receptor beta chains were read from a single sample in a study of T cell responses to AZD1222 COVID-19 vaccine. Profiled with immunoSEQ multiplex PCR; TCRdb holds only in-frame clones, not every one. Of around 150,000 clones in the sample, approximately 90% were seen once. Material: peripheral blood, obtained 28 days after the second AZD1222 dose. These receptors came from an adult who received the AZD1222 COVID-19 vaccine. The CDR3 runs from the conserved cysteine through the conserved F or W. The order of the fields is CDR3 DNA, CDR3 protein, clone size, D gene, V gene, CDR3 length, J gene. D genes are given only for firm matches. Not every row has a clone size; where given, it reads once, few, many or a size class.

CDR3 DNA: TGTGCCAGCAGTAGCGGGAGTGTTAGTGAGCAGTTCTTC
CDR3 protein: CASSSGSVSEQFF
clone size: .
D gene: TRBD2
V gene: TRBV6-5
CDR3 length: 13
J gene: TRBJ2-1

CDR3 DNA: TGTGCCAGCAGACTCCGTTCAGGATCCACAGATACGCAGTATTTT
CDR3 protein: CASRLRSGSTDTQYF
clone size: once
D gene: .
V gene: TRBV6-5
CDR3 length: 15
J gene: TRBJ2-3

CDR3 DNA: TGTGCCAGCAGCTTAATTGCTCCCGTCAATGAGCAGTTCTTC
CDR3 protein: CASSLIAPVNEQFF
clone size: once
D gene: .
V gene: TRBV7-2
CDR3 length: 14
J gene: TRBJ2-1

CDR3 DNA: TGTGCCAGCAGCCAAAGTGGTGGTATGAACACCGGGGAGCTGTTTTTT
CDR3 protein: CASSQSGGMNTGELFF
clone size: .
D gene: .
V gene: TRBV3-1/TRBV3-2
CDR3 length: 16
J gene: TRBJ2-2

CDR3 DNA: TGTGCCAGCAGTGAATCTGTGGGCCCCTCCCACGAGCAGTACTTC
CDR3 protein: CASSESVGPSHEQYF
clone size: .
D gene: .
V gene: TRBV6-1
CDR3 length: 15
J gene: TRBJ2-7

CDR3 DNA: TGTGCCAGCAGCTTGAAGGGGGCCACAGATACGCAGTATTTT
CDR3 protein: CASSLKGATDTQYF
clone size: .
D gene: TRBD1
V gene: TRBV5-4
CDR3 length: 14
J gene: TRBJ2-3

CDR3 DNA: TGTGCCAGCAGCCAGACGGAGTACGAGCAGTACTTC
CDR3 protein: CASSQTEYEQYF
clone size: few
D gene: .
V gene: TRBV7-2
CDR3 length: 12
J gene: TRBJ2-7

CDR3 DNA: TGTGCCAGCAGGCCGGGACAGGGCGTTCAAGAGACCCAGTACTTC
CDR3 protein: CASRPGQGVQETQYF
clone size: .
D gene: TRBD1
V gene: TRBV28
CDR3 length: 15
J gene: TRBJ2-5

CDR3 DNA: TGTGCCAGCAGCCAATTTGGCATGCGGGGGAGCTCCTACGAGCAGTACTTC
CDR3 protein: CASSQFGMRGSSYEQYF
clone size: .
D gene: TRBD2
V gene: TRBV14
CDR3 length: 17
J gene: TRBJ2-7

CDR3 DNA: TGTGCCAGCCAGACCCCCCCAGGGGACAATCAGCCCCAGCATTTT
CDR3 protein: CASQTPPGDNQPQHF
clone size: .
D gene: .
V gene: TRBV28
CDR3 length: 15
J gene: TRBJ1-5

CDR3 DNA: TGTGCCATCAGTGCCGGGACAGCCAACACCGGGGAGCTGTTTTTT
CDR3 protein: CAISAGTANTGELFF
clone size: .
D gene: TRBD1
V gene: TRBV10-3
CDR3 length: 15
J gene: TRBJ2-2

CDR3 DNA: TGTGCCAGCAGTGATGATCGGCGGGAGGGCCAAGGGACAGATACGCAGTATTTT
CDR3 protein: CASSDDRREGQGTDTQYF
clone size: .
D gene: TRBD2
V gene: TRBV2
CDR3 length: 18
J gene: TRBJ2-3

CDR3 DNA: TGTGCCAGCAGCTCCCTTCCCGGCCGGGGGGGGCGCACAGATACGCAGTATTTT
CDR3 protein: CASSSLPGRGGRTDTQYF
clone size: .
D gene: TRBD2
V gene: TRBV7-9
CDR3 length: 18
J gene: TRBJ2-3

CDR3 DNA: TGTGCCAGCAGCGTCGGCAGCTCCTCTGGAAACACCATATATTTT
CDR3 protein: CASSVGSSSGNTIYF
clone size: .
D gene: .
V gene: TRBV9
CDR3 length: 15
J gene: TRBJ1-3

CDR3 DNA: TGTGCCAGCAGCAAAAGGCAGGGATCCTTCTCTTGGAACACCATATATTTT
CDR3 protein: CASSKRQGSFSWNTIYF
clone size: .
D gene: .
V gene: TRBV7-9
CDR3 length: 17
J gene: TRBJ1-3

CDR3 DNA: TGTGCCAGCTCACCAACAACAGGGTCATCACCCCTCCACTTT
CDR3 protein: CASSPTTGSSPLHF
clone size: .
D gene: .
V gene: TRBV18
CDR3 length: 14
J gene: TRBJ1-6

CDR3 DNA: TGTGCCAGCAGTTTATGGGCCACCGACAATGAGCAGTTCTTC
CDR3 protein: CASSLWATDNEQFF
clone size: .
D gene: .
V gene: TRBV27
CDR3 length: 14
J gene: TRBJ2-1

CDR3 DNA: TGTGCCAGCAGTTACCGGGACAGAAGAAATCAGCCCCAGCATTTT
CDR3 protein: CASSYRDRRNQPQHF
clone size: .
D gene: TRBD1
V gene: TRBV2
CDR3 length: 15
J gene: TRBJ1-5

CDR3 DNA: TGTGCCAGCAGTTCTCCTAGCGGGAGTGTCAATGAGCAGTTCTTC
CDR3 protein: CASSSPSGSVNEQFF
clone size: .
D gene: TRBD2
V gene: TRBV28
CDR3 length: 15
J gene: TRBJ2-1

CDR3 DNA: TGTGCCAGCAGTGAAGCTGCGGAGACCCAGTACTTC
CDR3 protein: CASSEAAETQYF
clone size: .
D gene: .
V gene: TRBV2
CDR3 length: 12
J gene: TRBJ2-5

CDR3 DNA: TGTGCCAGCAGCCCGATTCTCTCCTACAATGAGCAGTTCTTC
CDR3 protein: CASSPILSYNEQFF
clone size: .
D gene: .
V gene: TRBV7-3
CDR3 length: 14
J gene: TRBJ2-1

CDR3 DNA: TGTGCCAGCAGCTTAGTGTCTAGGATTTACGACTATGGCTACACCTTC
CDR3 protein: CASSLVSRIYDYGYTF
clone size: .
D gene: .
V gene: TRBV11-2
CDR3 length: 16
J gene: TRBJ1-2

CDR3 DNA: TGTGCCAGCAGCTTAGTGGGGGGGAACACTGAAGCTTTCTTT
CDR3 protein: CASSLVGGNTEAFF
clone size: .
D gene: .
V gene: TRBV7-8
CDR3 length: 14
J gene: TRBJ1-1

CDR3 DNA: TGTGCTAGCCTCGCTAGTTCTACAGGAGGTGAGCAGTTCTTC
CDR3 protein: CASLASSTGGEQFF
clone size: .
D gene: .
V gene: TRBV12-5
CDR3 length: 14
J gene: TRBJ2-1

CDR3 DNA: TGCGCCAGCAGCCGGGGACAGGAGGGATCCGGGGAGCTGTTTTTT
CDR3 protein: CASSRGQEGSGELFF
clone size: .
D gene: TRBD1
V gene: TRBV5-1
CDR3 length: 15
J gene: TRBJ2-2

CDR3 DNA: TGTGCCAGCACCGGGACACGAGGTAACAATGAGCAGTTCTTC
CDR3 protein: CASTGTRGNNEQFF
clone size: .
D gene: .
V gene: TRBV6-5
CDR3 length: 14
J gene: TRBJ2-1

CDR3 DNA: TGTGCCATCAGTGAGTCCTGGCAGGGTAGCTATGAAGCTTTCTTT
CDR3 protein: CAISESWQGSYEAFF
clone size: .
D gene: .
V gene: TRBV10-3
CDR3 length: 15
J gene: TRBJ1-1